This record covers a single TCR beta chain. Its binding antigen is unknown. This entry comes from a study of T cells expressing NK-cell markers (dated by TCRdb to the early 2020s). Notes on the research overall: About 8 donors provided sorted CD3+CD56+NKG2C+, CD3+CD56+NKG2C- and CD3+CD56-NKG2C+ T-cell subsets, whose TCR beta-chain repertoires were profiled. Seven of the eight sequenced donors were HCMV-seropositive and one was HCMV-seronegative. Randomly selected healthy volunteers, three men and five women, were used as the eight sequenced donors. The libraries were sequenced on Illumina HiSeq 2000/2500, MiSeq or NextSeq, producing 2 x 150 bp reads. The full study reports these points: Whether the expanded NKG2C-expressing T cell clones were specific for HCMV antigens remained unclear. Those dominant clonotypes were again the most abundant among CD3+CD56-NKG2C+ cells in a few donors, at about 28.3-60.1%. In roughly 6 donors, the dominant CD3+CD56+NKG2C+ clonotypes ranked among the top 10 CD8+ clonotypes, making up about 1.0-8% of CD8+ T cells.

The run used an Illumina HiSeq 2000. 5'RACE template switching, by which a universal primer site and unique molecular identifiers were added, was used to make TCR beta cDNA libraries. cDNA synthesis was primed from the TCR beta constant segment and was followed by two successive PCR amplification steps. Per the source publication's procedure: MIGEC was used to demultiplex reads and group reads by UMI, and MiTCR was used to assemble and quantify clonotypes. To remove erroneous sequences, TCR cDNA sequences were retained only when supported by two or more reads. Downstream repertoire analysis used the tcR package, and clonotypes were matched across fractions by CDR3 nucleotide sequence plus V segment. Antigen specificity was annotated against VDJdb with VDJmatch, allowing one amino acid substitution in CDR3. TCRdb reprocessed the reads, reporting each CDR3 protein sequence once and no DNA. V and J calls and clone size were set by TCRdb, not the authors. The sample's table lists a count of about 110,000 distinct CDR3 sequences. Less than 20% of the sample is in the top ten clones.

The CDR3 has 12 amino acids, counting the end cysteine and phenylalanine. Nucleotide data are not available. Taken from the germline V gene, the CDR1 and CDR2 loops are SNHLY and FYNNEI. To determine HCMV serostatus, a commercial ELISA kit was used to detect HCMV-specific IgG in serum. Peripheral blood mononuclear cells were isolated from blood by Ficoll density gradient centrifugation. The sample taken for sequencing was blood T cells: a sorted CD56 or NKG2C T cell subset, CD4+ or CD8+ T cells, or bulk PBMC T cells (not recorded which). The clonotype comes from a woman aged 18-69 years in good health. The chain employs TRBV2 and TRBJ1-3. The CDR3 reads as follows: CASRPTGNTIYF.